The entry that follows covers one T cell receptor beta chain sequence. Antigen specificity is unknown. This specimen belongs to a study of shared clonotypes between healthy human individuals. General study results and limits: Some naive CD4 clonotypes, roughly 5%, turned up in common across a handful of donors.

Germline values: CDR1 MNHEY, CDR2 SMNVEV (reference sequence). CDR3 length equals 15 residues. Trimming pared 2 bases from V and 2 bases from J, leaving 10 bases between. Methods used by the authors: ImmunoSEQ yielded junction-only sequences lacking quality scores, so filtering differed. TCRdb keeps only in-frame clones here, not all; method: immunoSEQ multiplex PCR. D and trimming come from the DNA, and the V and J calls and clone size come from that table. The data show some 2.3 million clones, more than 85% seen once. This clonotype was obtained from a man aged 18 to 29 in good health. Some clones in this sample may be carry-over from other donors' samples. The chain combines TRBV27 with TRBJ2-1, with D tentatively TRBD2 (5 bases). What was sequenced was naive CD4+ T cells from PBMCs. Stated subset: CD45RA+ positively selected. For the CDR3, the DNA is TGTGCCAGCAGTTTAGCGGGTACCACCTACAATGAGCAGTTCTTC. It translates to CASSLAGTTYNEQFF.